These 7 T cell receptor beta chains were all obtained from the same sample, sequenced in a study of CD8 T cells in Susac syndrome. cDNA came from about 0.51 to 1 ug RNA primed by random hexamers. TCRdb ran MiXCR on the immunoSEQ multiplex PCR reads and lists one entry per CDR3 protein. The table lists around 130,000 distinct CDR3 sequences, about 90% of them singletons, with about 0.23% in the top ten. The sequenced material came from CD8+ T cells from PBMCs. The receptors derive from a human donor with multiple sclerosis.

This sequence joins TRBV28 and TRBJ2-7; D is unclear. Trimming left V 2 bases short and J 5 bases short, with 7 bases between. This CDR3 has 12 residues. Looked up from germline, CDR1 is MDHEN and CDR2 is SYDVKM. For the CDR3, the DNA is TGTGCCAGCAGTTTAGGGGTAGACGAGCAGTACTTC. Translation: CASSLGVDEQYF.

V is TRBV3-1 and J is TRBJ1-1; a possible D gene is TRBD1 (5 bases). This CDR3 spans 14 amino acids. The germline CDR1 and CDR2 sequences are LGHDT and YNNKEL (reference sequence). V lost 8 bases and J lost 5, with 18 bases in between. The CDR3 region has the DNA TGTGCCAGCTACAGTACAGGAAGGGAGACTGAAGCTTTCTTT. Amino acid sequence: CASYSTGRETEAFF.

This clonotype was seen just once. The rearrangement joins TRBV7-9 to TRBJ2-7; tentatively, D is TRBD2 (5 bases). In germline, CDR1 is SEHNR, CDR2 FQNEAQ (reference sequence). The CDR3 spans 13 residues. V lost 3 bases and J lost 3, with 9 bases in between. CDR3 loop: CASSLDLYYEQYF. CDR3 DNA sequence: TGTGCCAGCAGCTTGGACTTATACTACGAGCAGTACTTC.

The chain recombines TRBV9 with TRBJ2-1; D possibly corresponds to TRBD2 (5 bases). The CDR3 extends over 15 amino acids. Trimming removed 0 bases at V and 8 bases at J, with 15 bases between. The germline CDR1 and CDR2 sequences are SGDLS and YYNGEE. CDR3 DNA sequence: TGTGCCAGCAGCGTAGACCCCGGGATGAACGATGAGCAGTTCTTC. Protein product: CASSVDPGMNDEQFF.

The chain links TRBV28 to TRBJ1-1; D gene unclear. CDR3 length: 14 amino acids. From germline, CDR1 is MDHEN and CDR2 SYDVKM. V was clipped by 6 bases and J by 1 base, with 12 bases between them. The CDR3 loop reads CASSPINENTEAFF. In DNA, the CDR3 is TGTGCCAGCAGCCCAATAAACGAGAACACTGAAGCTTTCTTT.

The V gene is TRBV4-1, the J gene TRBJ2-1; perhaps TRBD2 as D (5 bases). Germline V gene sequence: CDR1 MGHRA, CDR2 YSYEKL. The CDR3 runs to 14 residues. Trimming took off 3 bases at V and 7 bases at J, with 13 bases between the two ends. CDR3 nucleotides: TGCGCCAGCAGCCATGGGGAGCCGGGGAATGAGCAGTTCTTC. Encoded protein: CASSHGEPGNEQFF.

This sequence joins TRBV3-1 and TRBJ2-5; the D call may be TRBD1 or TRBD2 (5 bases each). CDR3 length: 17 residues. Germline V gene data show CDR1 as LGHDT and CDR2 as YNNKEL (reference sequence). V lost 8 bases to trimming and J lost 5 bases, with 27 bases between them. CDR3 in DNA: TGTGCCAGCTCTTACCGTTGGTCGGGGCGGAGGTTGGAGACCCAGTACTTC. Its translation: CASSYRWSGRRLETQYF.